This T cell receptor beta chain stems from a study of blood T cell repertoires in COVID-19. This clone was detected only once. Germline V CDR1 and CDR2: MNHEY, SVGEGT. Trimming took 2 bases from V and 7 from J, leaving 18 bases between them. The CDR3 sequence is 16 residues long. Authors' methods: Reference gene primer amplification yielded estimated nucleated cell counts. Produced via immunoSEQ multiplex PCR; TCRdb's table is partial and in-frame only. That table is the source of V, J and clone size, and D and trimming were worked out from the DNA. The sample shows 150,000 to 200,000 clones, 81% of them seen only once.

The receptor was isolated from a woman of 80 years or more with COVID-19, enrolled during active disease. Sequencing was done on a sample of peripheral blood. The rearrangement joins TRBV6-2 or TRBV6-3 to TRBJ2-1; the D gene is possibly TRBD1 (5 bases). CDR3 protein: CASSYPQGQVRNEQFF. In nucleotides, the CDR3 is TGTGCCAGCAGTTACCCTCAGGGCCAAGTAAGGAATGAGCAGTTCTTC.